This T cell receptor beta chain emerged from a study of shared clonotypes between healthy human individuals. The germline V gene encodes CDR1 SGHTA and CDR2 FQGTGA. The length of the CDR3 is 13 residues. The germline V and J ends were trimmed by 4 bases and 4 bases, with 5 bases remaining between them. The table came from immunoSEQ multiplex PCR; TCRdb's copy has only in-frame clones and leaves some out. This table has more than 850,000 clones, about 84% appearing once. Comments on this clone: The antigen is undetermined. The identical CDR3 is also encoded by other nucleotide sequences in the sample.

Overall study findings and caveats: Sorted-subset sequencing, rarefaction showed, was incomplete despite large depth. Researchers sampled blood only, noting tissue repertoires likely differ.

The healthy adult donors were HIV-negative and reported no recent acute infections or vaccinations. Into CD45RA+ naive and CD45RA-negative memory subsets, the CD4+ cells were split. The specimen sequenced was memory CD4+ T cells from PBMCs. Subset in this sample: CD45RA-negative fraction. This clonotype was sampled from a young man in good health. Some clones in this sample may be carry-over from other donors' samples. The rearrangement uses TRBV7-3 and TRBJ2-6, with D unresolved. The CDR3 DNA reads TGTGCCAGCAGCTCCCCCGGGGCCAACGTCCTGACTTTC. It yields the protein CASSSPGANVLTF.